This entry features one T cell receptor (beta chain) sequence. Clones were sequenced by immunoSEQ multiplex PCR, and TCRdb holds only the in-frame ones, with some missing. Here the sample spans hundreds of thousands of clones, around 90% being singletons. Trimming left V 4 bases short and J 0 bases short, with 4 bases between. This CDR3 spans 13 amino acids. Germline V gives CDR1 SGDLS, CDR2 YYNGEE. The data were obtained in a study of blood T cell repertoires in COVID-19. Whole-study context: PBMCs, B-cell-depleted T cells, or T cells provided the cDNA or gDNA that made up the material.

This sequence was found in a man aged 18-30 years with active or convalescent COVID-19. J is TRBJ2-2 and V is TRBV9; D remains ambiguous. Material: peripheral blood. The CDR3 DNA reads as TGTGCCAGCAGCCCCTCGAACACCGGGGAGCTGTTTTTT. It yields the protein CASSPSNTGELFF.